The rows below give T cell receptor beta chains drawn from one sample of a study of cytomegalovirus exposure and HLA in healthy donors. Clones were sequenced by immunoSEQ multiplex PCR, and TCRdb holds only the in-frame ones, with some missing. The table lists 150,000 to 200,000 clones, over 70% of them singletons. The specimen sequenced was PBMCs. Source of these receptors: a woman aged 45-59 years in good health and CMV-seropositive. Both conserved end residues are part of each CDR3. A D gene is named only where the DNA matches it firmly. Rows may omit the clone size; those that give it use once, few, many or a size class.

d_call clone_size j_call v_call cdr3_nt cdr3_aa
- - TRBJ1-2 TRBV11-2 TGTGCCAGCAGCTTAGATTCGGCCAGGGGCAGGGGCTACACCTTC CASSLDSARGRGYTF
TRBD1 - TRBJ1-2 TRBV9 TGTGCCAGCAGCTCCCCCAGGGCAGGGGGCGACTATGGCTACACCTTC CASSSPRAGGDYGYTF
TRBD1 - TRBJ1-1 TRBV18 TGTGCCAGCTCACCACAGGGGGCCTTCACTGAAGCTTTCTTT CASSPQGAFTEAFF
- - TRBJ1-4 TRBV28 TGTGCCAGCAGTAATAGGGAAGCCGGGGATAGTGAAAAACTGTTTTTT CASSNREAGDSEKLFF
TRBD1 - TRBJ2-1 TRBV5-4 TGTGCCAGCAGCTTGGGAGGGGGCTCTTCCAATGAGCAGTTCTTC CASSLGGGSSNEQFF
TRBD1 few TRBJ2-5 TRBV5-5 TGTGCCAGCAGCCGGGGACAGGGGGCAGAGACCCAGTACTTC CASSRGQGAETQYF
- - TRBJ1-1 TRBV14 TGTGCCAGCAGCCAAGATGAAGGTTACGGCGGGACTTTCTTT CASSQDEGYGGTFF
- - TRBJ1-3 TRBV9 TGTGCCAGCAGCGTACAGGCTGGAAACACCATATATTTT CASSVQAGNTIYF
- few TRBJ1-1 TRBV28 TGTGCCAGCACCCCCGCGAGATTCATGAACACTGAAGCTTTCTTT CASTPARFMNTEAFF
- - TRBJ2-3 TRBV7-2 TGTGCCAGCAGCTTATGGGCGGGGAGCACAGATACGCAGTATTTT CASSLWAGSTDTQYF
- - TRBJ2-1 TRBV10-3 TGTGCCACCTCGGACTTCTCCTACAATGAGCAGTTCTTC CATSDFSYNEQFF
TRBD1 - TRBJ1-1 TRBV7-6 TGTGCCAGCAGCCAGGGGGCGTACCCTGAAGCTTTCTTT CASSQGAYPEAFF
- - TRBJ2-1 TRBV30 TGTGCCTGGAGTCCAGGCCCCATCCTCTCCTACAATGAGCAGTTCTTC CAWSPGPILSYNEQFF
- - TRBJ1-6 TRBV6-4 TGTGCCAGCAGTGACTCGGCCGGGAACGGAGATTCACCCCTCCACTTT CASSDSAGNGDSPLHF